Listed below are T cell receptor beta chains from one sample, sequenced in a study of blood T cell repertoires in COVID-19. Profiling relied on immunoSEQ multiplex PCR, and the TCRdb table lists in-frame clones only, not all of them. The table has 150,000 to 200,000 clones, around 90% seen once. The sequenced sample consisted of peripheral blood. These receptor sequences come from a young man with acute or convalescent COVID-19. The CDR3 runs from the conserved cysteine through the conserved F or W. A D gene is named only where the DNA matches it firmly. The size field is filled for only some rows; it gives once, few, many or a size class.

d_gene,j_gene,v_gene,abundance,CDR3aa,CDR3nt
.,TRBJ1-4,TRBV18,.,CASSRGNANEKLFF,TGTGCCAGCTCCCGAGGCAATGCTAATGAAAAACTGTTTTTT
TRBD1,TRBJ2-7,TRBV11-2,.,CASSPSLGQGNYEQYF,TGTGCCAGCAGCCCTTCCCTGGGACAGGGTAACTACGAGCAGTACTTC
.,TRBJ2-4,TRBV4-2,.,CASSQDEESRTKNIQYF,TGTGCCAGCAGCCAAGATGAGGAGTCGAGGACCAAAAACATTCAGTACTTC
.,TRBJ1-2,TRBV12-3/TRBV12-4,many,CASSLGTARGYTF,TGTGCCAGCAGTTTAGGGACAGCACGTGGCTACACCTTC
TRBD1,TRBJ1-5,TRBV18,.,CASSPVGQGNQPQHF,TGTGCCAGCTCACCGGTGGGACAGGGGAATCAGCCCCAGCATTTT
TRBD2,TRBJ2-2,TRBV30,.,CAWDGLAGASTGELFF,TGTGCCTGGGACGGACTAGCGGGTGCGAGCACCGGGGAGCTGTTTTTT
.,TRBJ2-7,TRBV29-1,.,CSVEGGHEQYF,TGCAGCGTTGAGGGGGGACACGAGCAGTACTTC
.,TRBJ2-5,TRBV5-1,once,CASSYQGGETQYF,TGCGCCAGCAGTTACCAGGGAGGAGAGACCCAGTACTTC
.,TRBJ1-6,TRBV27,.,CASSLEAFYNSPLHF,TGTGCCAGCAGTTTAGAGGCCTTCTATAATTCACCCCTCCACTTT
TRBD1,TRBJ1-2,TRBV7-8,.,CASSLGGTGLDGYTF,TGTGCCAGCAGCTTAGGGGGGACAGGGTTGGATGGCTACACCTTC
TRBD1,TRBJ1-5,TRBV19,.,CASSLGTGGGQPQHF,TGTGCCAGTAGTCTAGGGACAGGGGGTGGTCAGCCCCAGCATTTT
TRBD1,TRBJ1-6,TRBV3-1/TRBV3-2,.,CASSVTGGNSPLHF,TGTGCCAGCAGCGTGACAGGGGGTAATTCACCCCTCCACTTT
TRBD1,TRBJ1-2,TRBV12-3/TRBV12-4,.,CASSPQGDGYTF,TGTGCCAGCAGTCCCCAGGGGGACGGCTACACCTTC
TRBD2,TRBJ2-1,TRBV9,few,CASSVETSGGKQFF,TGTGCCAGCAGCGTAGAAACTAGCGGGGGGAAACAGTTCTTC
.,TRBJ1-2,TRBV19,once,CASSIRQTNGYTF,TGTGCCAGTAGTATTAGACAGACGAATGGCTACACCTTC
TRBD1,TRBJ2-3,TRBV2,.,CASSESTGGKDTQYF,TGTGCCAGCAGTGAAAGCACAGGGGGTAAAGATACGCAGTATTTT
.,TRBJ2-7,TRBV5-1,.,CASSLESYEQYF,TGCGCCAGCAGCTTAGAGTCCTACGAGCAGTACTTC
.,TRBJ1-5,TRBV7-9,.,CASSKTGYNQPQHF,TGTGCCAGCAGCAAAACAGGGTACAATCAGCCCCAGCATTTT
TRBD1,TRBJ2-7,TRBV5-4,.,CASSLQTGAEQYF,TGTGCCAGCAGCTTGCAGACAGGGGCCGAGCAGTACTTC
TRBD2,TRBJ2-5,TRBV7-9,.,CASSSTMAGEETQYF,TGTGCCAGCAGCTCGACAATGGCGGGGGAAGAGACCCAGTACTTC
.,TRBJ2-7,TRBV6-5,.,CASTSEGAFHEQYF,TGTGCCAGCACCTCGGAGGGGGCTTTCCACGAGCAGTACTTC
.,TRBJ1-3,TRBV6-1,.,CASSESGGQGGNTIYF,TGTGCCAGCAGTGAAAGCGGCGGCCAAGGTGGAAACACCATATATTTT
.,TRBJ2-3,TRBV30,.,CAWSAREKSTDTQYF,TGTGCCTGGAGTGCCAGGGAAAAGAGCACAGATACGCAGTATTTT